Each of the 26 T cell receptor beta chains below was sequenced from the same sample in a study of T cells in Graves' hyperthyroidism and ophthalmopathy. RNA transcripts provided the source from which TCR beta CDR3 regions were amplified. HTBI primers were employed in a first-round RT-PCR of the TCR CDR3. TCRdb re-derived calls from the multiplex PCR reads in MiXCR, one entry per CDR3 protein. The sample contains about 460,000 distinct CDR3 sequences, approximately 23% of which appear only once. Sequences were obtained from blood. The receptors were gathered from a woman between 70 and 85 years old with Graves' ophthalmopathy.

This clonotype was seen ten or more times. DNA for the CDR3: TGTGCCAGCTCACGGGGGACCTACAATGAGCAGTTCTTC. Its translation: CASSRGTYNEQFF. V gene TRBV18 combines with J gene TRBJ2-1; D is perhaps TRBD1 or TRBD2 (5 bases each). Trimming took 4 bases from V and 2 from J, leaving 6 bases between them. The germline V gene has CDR1 KGHSH and CDR2 LQKENI. The CDR3 has 13 amino acids.

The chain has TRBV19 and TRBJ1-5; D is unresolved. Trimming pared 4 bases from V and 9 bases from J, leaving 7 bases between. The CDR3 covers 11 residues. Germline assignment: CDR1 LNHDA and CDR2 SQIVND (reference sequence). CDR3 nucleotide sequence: TGTGCCAGTAGTACCGGACGGCCCCAGCATTTT. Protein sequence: CASSTGRPQHF.

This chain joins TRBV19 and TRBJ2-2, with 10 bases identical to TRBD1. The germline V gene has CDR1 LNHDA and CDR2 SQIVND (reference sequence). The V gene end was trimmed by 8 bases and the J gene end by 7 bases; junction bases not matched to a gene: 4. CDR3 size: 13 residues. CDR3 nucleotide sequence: TGTGCCAGTGACAGGGGGCATAACGGGGAGCTGTTTTTT. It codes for CASDRGHNGELFF.

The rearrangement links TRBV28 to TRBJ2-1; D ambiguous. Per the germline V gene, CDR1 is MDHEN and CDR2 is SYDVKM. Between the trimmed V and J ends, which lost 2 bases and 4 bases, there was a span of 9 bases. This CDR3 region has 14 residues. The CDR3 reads CASSLGSHYNEQFF. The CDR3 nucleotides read TGTGCCAGCAGTTTAGGGTCTCATTACAATGAGCAGTTCTTC.

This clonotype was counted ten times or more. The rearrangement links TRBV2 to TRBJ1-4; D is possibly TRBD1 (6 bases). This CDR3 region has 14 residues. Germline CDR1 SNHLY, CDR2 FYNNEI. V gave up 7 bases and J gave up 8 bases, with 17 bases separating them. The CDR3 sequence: CASKKGGGSEKLFF. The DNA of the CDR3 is TGTGCCAGCAAAAAAGGAGGGGGTAGCGAAAAACTGTTTTTT.

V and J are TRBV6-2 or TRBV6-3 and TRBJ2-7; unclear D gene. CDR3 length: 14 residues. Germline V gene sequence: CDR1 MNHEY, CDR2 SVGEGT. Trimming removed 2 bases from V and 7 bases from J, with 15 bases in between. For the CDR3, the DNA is TGTGCCAGCAGTTACGATTCCATCGGGCTAGAGCAGTACTTC. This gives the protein CASSYDSIGLEQYF.

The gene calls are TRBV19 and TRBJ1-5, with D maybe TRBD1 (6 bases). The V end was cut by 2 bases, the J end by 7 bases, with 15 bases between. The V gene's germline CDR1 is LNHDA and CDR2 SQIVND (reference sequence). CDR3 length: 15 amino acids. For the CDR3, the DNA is TGTGCCAGTAGTATATCCCCACAGGGACTGCAGCCCCAGCATTTT. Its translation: CASSISPQGLQPQHF.

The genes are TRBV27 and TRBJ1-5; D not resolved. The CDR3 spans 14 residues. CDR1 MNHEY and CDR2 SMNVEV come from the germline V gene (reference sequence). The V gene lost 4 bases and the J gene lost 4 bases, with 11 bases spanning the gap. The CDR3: CASSSPLRNQPQHF. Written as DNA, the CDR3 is TGTGCCAGCAGTTCCCCATTAAGGAATCAGCCCCAGCATTTT.

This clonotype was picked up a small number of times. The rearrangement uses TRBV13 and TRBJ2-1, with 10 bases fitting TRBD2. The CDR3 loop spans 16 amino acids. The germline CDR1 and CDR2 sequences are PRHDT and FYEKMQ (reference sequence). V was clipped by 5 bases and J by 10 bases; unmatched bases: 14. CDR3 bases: TGTGCCAGCAGCGGGCAACTAGCGGGACGTTTGAGAGAGCAGTTCTTC. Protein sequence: CASSGQLAGRLREQFF.

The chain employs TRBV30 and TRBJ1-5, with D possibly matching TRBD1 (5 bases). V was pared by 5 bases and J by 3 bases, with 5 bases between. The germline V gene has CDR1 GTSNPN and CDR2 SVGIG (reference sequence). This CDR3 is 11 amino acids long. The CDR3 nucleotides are TGTGCCTGGGGGGCCAATCAGCCCCAGCATTTT. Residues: CAWGANQPQHF. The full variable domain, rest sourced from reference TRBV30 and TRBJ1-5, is SQTIHQWPATLVQPVGSPLSLECTVEGTSNPNLYWYRQAAGRGLQLLFYSVGIGQISSEVPQNLSASRPQDRQFILSSKKLLLSDSGFYLCAWGANQPQHFGDGTRLSIL.

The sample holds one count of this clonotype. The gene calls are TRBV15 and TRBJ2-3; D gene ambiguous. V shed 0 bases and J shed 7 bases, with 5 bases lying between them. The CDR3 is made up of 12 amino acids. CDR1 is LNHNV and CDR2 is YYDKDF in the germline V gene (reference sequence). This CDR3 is CATSRDDYTQYF. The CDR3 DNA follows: TGTGCCACCAGCAGAGATGACTATACGCAGTATTTT.

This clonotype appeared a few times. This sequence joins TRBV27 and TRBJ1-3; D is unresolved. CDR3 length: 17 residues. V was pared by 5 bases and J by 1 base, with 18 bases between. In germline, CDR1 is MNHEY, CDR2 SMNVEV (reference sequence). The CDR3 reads CASSPGLGFGSGNTIYF. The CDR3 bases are TGTGCCAGCAGTCCCGGTCTAGGGTTTGGTTCTGGAAACACCATATATTTT.

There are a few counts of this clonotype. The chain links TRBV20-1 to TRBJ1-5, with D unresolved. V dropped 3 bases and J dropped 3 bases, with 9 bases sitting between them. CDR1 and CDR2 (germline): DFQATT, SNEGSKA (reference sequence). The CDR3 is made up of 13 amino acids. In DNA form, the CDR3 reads TGCAGTGCTAGGGGTAGCCTCAATCAGCCCCAGCATTTT. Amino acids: CSARGSLNQPQHF.

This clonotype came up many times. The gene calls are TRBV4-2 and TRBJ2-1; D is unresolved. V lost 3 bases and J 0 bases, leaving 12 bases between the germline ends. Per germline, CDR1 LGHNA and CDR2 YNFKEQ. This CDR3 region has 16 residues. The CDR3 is CASSHGRLSSYNEQFF. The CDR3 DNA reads TGTGCCAGCAGCCACGGACGGTTGAGCTCCTACAATGAGCAGTTCTTC.

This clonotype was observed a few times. The CDR3 here is CASSGSGSTNQPQHF. The CDR3 region has the DNA TGTGCCAGCAGCGGGTCGGGGTCCACTAATCAGCCCCAGCATTTT. The chain has TRBV9 and TRBJ1-5; no clear D. Germline V gene sequence: CDR1 SGDLS, CDR2 YYNGEE. V shed 3 bases and J shed 4 bases, with 14 bases lying between them. CDR3 length equals 15 residues.

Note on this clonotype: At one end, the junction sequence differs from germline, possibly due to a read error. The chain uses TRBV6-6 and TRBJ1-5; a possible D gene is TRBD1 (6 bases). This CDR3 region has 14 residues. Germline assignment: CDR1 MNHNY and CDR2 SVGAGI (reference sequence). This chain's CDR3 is CASSYSGGNQRQHF. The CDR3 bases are TGTGCCAGCAGTTACTCAGGGGGGAATCAGCGCCAGCATTTT.

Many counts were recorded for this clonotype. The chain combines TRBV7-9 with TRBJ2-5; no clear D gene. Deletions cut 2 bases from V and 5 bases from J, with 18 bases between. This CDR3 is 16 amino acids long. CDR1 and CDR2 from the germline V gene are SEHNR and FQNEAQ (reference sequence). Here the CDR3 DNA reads TGTGCCAGCAGCTTATCCGGTCTCCCGGGTGGGGAGACCCAGTACTTC. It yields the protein CASSLSGLPGGETQYF.

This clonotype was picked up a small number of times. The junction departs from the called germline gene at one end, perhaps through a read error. The CDR3 sequence is CASSAAQGGYGQYF. CDR3 DNA: TGTGCCAGCAGTGCAGCACAGGGGGGGTACGGGCAGTACTTC. V gene TRBV6-1 combines with J gene TRBJ2-7, with D possibly TRBD1 on 8 matching bases. The CDR3 is 14 residues long. CDR1 is MNHNS, CDR2 SASEGT, per germline.

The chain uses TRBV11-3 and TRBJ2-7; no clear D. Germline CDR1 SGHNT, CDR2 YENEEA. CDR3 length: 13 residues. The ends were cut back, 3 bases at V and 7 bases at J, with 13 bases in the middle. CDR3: CASSLVRNGEQYF. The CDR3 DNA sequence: TGTGCCAGCAGCTTGGTTAGGAACGGGGAGCAGTACTTC. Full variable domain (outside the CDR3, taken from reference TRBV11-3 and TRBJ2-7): EAGVVQSPRYKIIEKKQPVAFWCNPISGHNTLYWYLQNLGQGPELLIRYENEEAVDDSQLPKDRFSAERLKGVDSTLKIQPAELGDSAVYLCASSLVRNGEQYFGPGTRLTVT.

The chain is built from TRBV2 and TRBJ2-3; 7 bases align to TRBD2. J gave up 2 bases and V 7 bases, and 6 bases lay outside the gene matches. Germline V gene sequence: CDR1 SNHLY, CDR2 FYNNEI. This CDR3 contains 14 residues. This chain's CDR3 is CASKQRGLTDTQYF. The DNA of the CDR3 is TGTGCCAGCAAGCAGCGGGGACTCACAGATACGCAGTATTTT.

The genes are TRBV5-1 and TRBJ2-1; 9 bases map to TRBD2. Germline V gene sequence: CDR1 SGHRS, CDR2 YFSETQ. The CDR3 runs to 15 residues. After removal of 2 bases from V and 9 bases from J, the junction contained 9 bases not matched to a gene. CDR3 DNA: TGCGCCAGCAGCTTTCGACTAGCGGAGGGGGGTGAGCAGTTCTTC. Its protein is CASSFRLAEGGEQFF.

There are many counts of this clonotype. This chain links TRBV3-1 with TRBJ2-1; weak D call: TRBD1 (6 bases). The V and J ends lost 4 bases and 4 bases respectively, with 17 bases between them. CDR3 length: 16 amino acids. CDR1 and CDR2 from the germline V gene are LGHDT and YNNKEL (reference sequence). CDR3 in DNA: TGTGCCAGCAGCCGGACGGACAGACCTATTTACAATGAGCAGTTCTTC. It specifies CASSRTDRPIYNEQFF.

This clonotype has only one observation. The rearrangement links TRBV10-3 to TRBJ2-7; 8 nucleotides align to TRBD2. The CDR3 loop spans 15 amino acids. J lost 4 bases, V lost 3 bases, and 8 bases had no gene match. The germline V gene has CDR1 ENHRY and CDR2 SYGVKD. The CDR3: CAISETSGERYEQYF. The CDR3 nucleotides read TGTGCCATCAGTGAAACTAGCGGCGAGCGGTACGAGCAGTACTTC.

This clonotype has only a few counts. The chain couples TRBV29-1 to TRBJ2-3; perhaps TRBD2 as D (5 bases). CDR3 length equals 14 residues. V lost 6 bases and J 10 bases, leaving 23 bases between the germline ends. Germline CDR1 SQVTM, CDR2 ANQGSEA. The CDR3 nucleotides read TGCAGCGTGGAACTCGGACGGGGAAGAGGTTCGCAGTATTTT. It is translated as CSVELGRGRGSQYF.

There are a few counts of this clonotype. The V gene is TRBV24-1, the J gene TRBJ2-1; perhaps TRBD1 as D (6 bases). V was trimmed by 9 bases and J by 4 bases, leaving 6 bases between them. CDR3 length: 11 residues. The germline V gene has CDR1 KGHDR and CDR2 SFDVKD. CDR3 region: CATGQYNEQFF. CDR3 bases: TGTGCCACCGGACAGTACAATGAGCAGTTCTTC.

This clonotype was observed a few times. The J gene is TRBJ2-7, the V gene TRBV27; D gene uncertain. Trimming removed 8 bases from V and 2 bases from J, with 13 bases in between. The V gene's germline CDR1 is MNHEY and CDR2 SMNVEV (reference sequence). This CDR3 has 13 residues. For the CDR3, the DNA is TGTGCCAGCTCGGGCTACCTTGCCTACGAGCAGTACTTC. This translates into CASSGYLAYEQYF.